The 16 T cell receptor beta chains reported below all come from one sample, sequenced in a study of T cells in Graves' hyperthyroidism and ophthalmopathy. Amplified regions were TCR beta CDR3 sequences from RNA transcripts. Initially, a first-round RT-PCR of the TCR CDR3 employed the HTBI primer set. Via MiXCR, TCRdb re-called the multiplex PCR reads, giving one row per CDR3 protein. The table shows roughly 380,000 distinct CDR3 sequences, with approximately 19% occurring only once. Material for sequencing was blood. Receptors originate from a young woman with Graves' hyperthyroidism.

This clonotype has a count of ten or more. This rearrangement joins TRBV7-9 to TRBJ1-2; D may be TRBD1 (5 bases). The CDR3 is 14 amino acids. The ends were cut back, 4 bases at V and 4 bases at J, with 13 bases in the middle. Looked up from germline, CDR1 is SEHNR and CDR2 is FQNEAQ (reference sequence). CDR3 protein: CASSYGTSAYGYTF. Written as DNA, the CDR3 is TGTGCCAGCAGCTACGGGACGTCGGCCTATGGCTACACCTTC.

Comment on this clonotype: This may stem from a read error, because a much larger clone lies one nucleotide away. It is likely a read error, because the conserved phenylalanine at the end of the CDR3 is missing. The CDR3, as DNA: TGTGCCAGCAGTTCGCCCAACCCAGGGAGTCAGCCCCAGCATGTT. Translating gives CASSSPNPGSQPQHV. This chain joins TRBV28 and TRBJ1-5; possible D gene TRBD1, 5 bases. This CDR3 has 15 amino acids. The germline CDR1 and CDR2 sequences are MDHEN and SYDVKM. V gave up 4 bases and J gave up 6 bases, with 16 bases separating them.

The chain recombines TRBV25-1 with TRBJ1-1; 10 positions match TRBD1. Germline CDR1 MGHDK, CDR2 SYGVNS. The junction had 6 bases not matched to a gene; V was cut back by 1 base and J by 4 bases. CDR3 length equals 16 residues. The CDR3 region is CASSESAGQGGTEAFF. The CDR3 coding sequence is TGTGCCAGCAGTGAATCGGCCGGACAGGGGGGCACTGAAGCTTTCTTT.

The chain recombines TRBV9 with TRBJ1-2; 7 bases are shared with TRBD1. The CDR3 runs to 13 residues. Per germline, CDR1 SGDLS and CDR2 YYNGEE. The V and J ends lost 0 bases and 8 bases, in that order; junction bases with no gene match: 4. CDR3 in amino acids: CASSVGAGGGYTF. In nucleotides, the CDR3 is TGTGCCAGCAGCGTAGGGGCAGGGGGAGGCTACACCTTC.

This clonotype has a count of ten or more. The rearrangement links TRBV5-1 to TRBJ2-7; 8 bases align to TRBD1. The CDR3 contains 15 residues. V lost 1 base, J lost 6 bases, and 9 bases stayed unmatched. Looked up from germline, CDR1 is SGHRS and CDR2 is YFSETQ. In DNA form, the CDR3 reads TGCGCCAGCAGCTTGATACCCGACAGGGGAAGCGAGCAGTACTTC. It codes for CASSLIPDRGSEQYF.

This clonotype was detected many times. The CDR3 reads CASSLRTGQDEQYF. DNA of the CDR3: TGTGCCAGCAGCTTACGGACGGGGCAAGACGAGCAGTACTTC. The chain has TRBV13 and TRBJ2-7; D may correspond to TRBD1 or TRBD2 (5 bases each). Per the germline V gene, CDR1 is PRHDT and CDR2 is FYEKMQ (reference sequence). The V end was cut by 2 bases, the J end by 5 bases, with 13 bases between. The CDR3 has 14 amino acids. Together with reference TRBV13 and TRBJ2-7, the CDR3 gives the full variable domain: AAGVIQSPRHLIKEKRETATLKCYPIPRHDTVYWYQQGPGQDPQFLISFYEKMQSDKGSIPDRFSAQQFSDYHSELNMSSLELGDSALYFCASSLRTGQDEQYFGPGTRLTVT.

This clonotype appeared many times. The rearrangement uses TRBV6-5 and TRBJ1-5; no reliable D call. Germline values: CDR1 MNHEY, CDR2 SVGAGI. This CDR3 spans 13 amino acids. V dropped 2 bases and J dropped 7 bases, with 9 bases sitting between them. The CDR3 DNA is TGTGCCAGCAGTTACACGGTATGGCAGCCCCAGCATTTT. It codes for CASSYTVWQPQHF.

This clonotype was counted ten times or more. This chain connects TRBV5-1 to TRBJ2-5; no clear D. Germline V gene lookup returns CDR1 SGHRS and CDR2 YFSETQ. Trimming left V 4 bases short and J 9 bases short, with 13 bases between. CDR3 length equals 12 residues. Here the CDR3 reads CASSRLGSAQYF. CDR3 sequence (DNA): TGCGCCAGCAGCCGGTTGGGCAGCGCCCAGTACTTC.

This clonotype was seen repeatedly, ten times or more. This chain connects TRBV11-1 to TRBJ2-5, with 14 bases lining up with TRBD2. The CDR3 contains 17 residues. The germline gives CDR1 SGHAT, CDR2 FQDESV (reference sequence). The V and J ends lost 7 bases and 5 bases, in that order; junction bases with no gene match: 12. CDR3 sequence (DNA): TGTGCCAGCATCAGAGGGACTAGCGGGGGAATTCGGGAGACCCAGTACTTC. This translates into CASIRGTSGGIRETQYF.

This clonotype was seen at least ten times. This sequence joins TRBV6-5 and TRBJ1-3; D ambiguous. Germline V gene lookup returns CDR1 MNHEY and CDR2 SVGAGI. CDR3 size: 16 residues. Trimming took off 0 bases at V and 0 bases at J, with 9 bases between the two ends. This CDR3 is CASSYSSGNSGNTIYF. CDR3 DNA sequence: TGTGCCAGCAGTTACTCGAGTGGAAACTCTGGAAACACCATATATTTT.

In its sample, this clonotype was seen many times. The chain carries TRBV3-1 and TRBJ2-5, with D hard to call. The germline CDR1 and CDR2 sequences are LGHDT and YNNKEL (reference sequence). The CDR3 is made up of 13 amino acids. V was pared by 4 bases and J by 4 bases, with 10 bases between. The CDR3 loop reads CASSPSGVETQYF. The CDR3 coding sequence is TGTGCCAGCAGCCCGTCTGGGGTAGAGACCCAGTACTTC.

This clonotype occurred many times. The chain uses TRBV3-1 and TRBJ1-2, with 8 bases lining up with TRBD1. Germline V gene lookup returns CDR1 LGHDT and CDR2 YNNKEL (reference sequence). The CDR3 loop spans 15 amino acids. Trimming took 3 bases from V and 2 from J; bases not matched to a gene: 5. CDR3 sequence: CASSQGRTGNYGYTF. CDR3 coding DNA: TGTGCCAGCAGCCAGGGAAGGACAGGGAACTATGGCTACACCTTC.

This clonotype was observed a single time. A read error may explain this, as a much larger clone is one base away. V gene TRBV14 combines with J gene TRBJ2-7; D call uncertain. The length of the CDR3 is 14 residues. Per the germline V gene, CDR1 is SGHDN and CDR2 is FVKESK. The CDR3: CASSQAHFSYEQCF. The CDR3 DNA reads as TGTGCCAGCAGCCAAGCCCATTTCTCCTACGAGCAGTGCTTC.

This clonotype was detected ten times or more. The genes are TRBV2 and TRBJ1-2; tentative D call: TRBD1 (5 bases). The CDR3 extends over 15 amino acids. Germline values: CDR1 SNHLY, CDR2 FYNNEI. Trimming stripped 3 bases from V and 0 bases from J, with 11 bases between. This CDR3 is CASSEGWDPNYGYTF. The CDR3 DNA reads as TGTGCCAGCAGTGAGGGGTGGGACCCTAACTATGGCTACACCTTC. The full variable domain, in which reference TRBV2 and TRBJ1-2 provide the parts outside the CDR3, is EPEVTQTPSHQVTQMGQEVILRCVPISNHLYFYWYRQILGQKVEFLVSFYNNEISEKSEIFDDQFSVERPDGSNFTLKIRSTKLEDSAMYFCASSEGWDPNYGYTFGSGTRLTVV.

This clonotype was detected ten times or more. The chain links TRBV12-3 or TRBV12-4 to TRBJ2-5; a weak D match, TRBD2 (6 bases). Trimming removed 5 bases from V and 1 base from J, with 11 bases in between. The CDR3 loop spans 14 amino acids. CDR3 in amino acids: CASSMPGLQETQYF. The CDR3 nucleotides read TGTGCCAGCAGTATGCCGGGACTCCAAGAGACCCAGTACTTC.

The table lists this clonotype with a count of one. This chain uses TRBV12-3 or TRBV12-4 with TRBJ1-1, with D possibly matching TRBD1 (5 bases). V shed 4 bases and J shed 2 bases, with 17 bases lying between them. CDR3 length: 16 amino acids. The CDR3 here is CASSYSVQGRNTEAFF. The CDR3 bases are TGTGCCAGCAGTTACTCGGTCCAGGGACGAAACACTGAAGCTTTCTTT.